A selection of T cell receptor beta chains follows, all from one sample in a study of beta chain features in type 1 diabetes. Libraries were prepared by immunoSEQ multiplex PCR; TCRdb keeps only in-frame clonotypes and omits some of them. This sample yields around 140,000 clones, of which more than 9% are seen a single time; roughly 1.3% belongs to the top ten. Sequenced input: naive CD4+ T cells from blood. The receptors derive from a man aged 18 to 30 in good health. Each CDR3 is given with its conserved first and last residue. The D gene is left open where the match is weak. Clone size is not always given. Where it is, it says once, few, many or a class for expanded clones.

cdr3_nt cdr3_aa d_call clone_size j_call cdr3_length v_call
TGTGCCAGCAGCTTCTCCAGGCTCAATCAGCCCCAGCATTTT CASSFSRLNQPQHF . . TRBJ1-5 14 TRBV11-3
TGTGCCAGCTCACCAAGTGTAGCCAGACAAGAGACCCAGTACTTC CASSPSVARQETQYF . . TRBJ2-5 15 TRBV18
TGTGCCAGCAGTTTAGCGGGACAGGGCCGGACCGGGGAGCTGTTTTTT CASSLAGQGRTGELFF TRBD1 few TRBJ2-2 16 TRBV28
TGCGCCAGCAGCCAAGATAGTCGGAGCTCTGGAAACACCATATATTTT CASSQDSRSSGNTIYF . few TRBJ1-3 16 TRBV4-1
TGCGCCAGCAGCCCGGGGACAGGGGGCAGCGAGCAGTACTTC CASSPGTGGSEQYF TRBD1 few TRBJ2-7 14 TRBV7-2
TGTGCCAGCAGTTTGACAGTCTACGAGCAGTACTTC CASSLTVYEQYF . many TRBJ2-7 12 TRBV28
TGTGCCAGCAGCAACGGACAGGCAACTAATGAAAAACTGTTTTTT CASSNGQATNEKLFF TRBD1 . TRBJ1-4 15 TRBV7-2
TGCGCCAGCAGCTTGGACCTAGCGGGGGCCGGGAATGAGCAGTTCTTC CASSLDLAGAGNEQFF TRBD2 . TRBJ2-1 16 TRBV5-1
TGTGCCAGCAGTTACAGACAGGGATCCCCCTACGAGCAGTACTTC CASSYRQGSPYEQYF TRBD1 . TRBJ2-7 15 TRBV6-6
TGTGCCAGCAGCTTAGTAGACAGGGTGGAGTACGAGCAGTACTTC CASSLVDRVEYEQYF TRBD1 . TRBJ2-7 15 TRBV7-2
TGTGCCAGCGCCCCGACAGCAACTAACTATGGCTACACCTTC CASAPTATNYGYTF . once TRBJ1-2 14 TRBV19
TGTGCCAGCAGCTTAGCGCTGACCCGAGAGGGAAAGTCCTACGAGCAGTACTTC CASSLALTREGKSYEQYF . . TRBJ2-7 18 TRBV7-8
TGTGCCTGGAGTTTCGGACAGGGGGTGAGCAATCAGCCCCAGCATTTT CAWSFGQGVSNQPQHF TRBD1 . TRBJ1-5 16 TRBV30
TGTGCTAGTGGTTTGGTACCCAAGACAGGGGAACAAGAGACCCAGTACTTC CASGLVPKTGEQETQYF TRBD1 . TRBJ2-5 17 TRBV12-5
TGTGCCAGCAGCCACCAGAACAGGATCTATGAGCAGTTCTTC CASSHQNRIYEQFF . . TRBJ2-1 14 TRBV6-1
TGTGCCAGCAGCTCCACAGGGAACACAGATACGCAGTATTTT CASSSTGNTDTQYF . . TRBJ2-3 14 TRBV7-9
TGTGCCAGCACATCGCTCGGGGGGGCAGGGGTCTACGAGCAGTACTTC CASTSLGGAGVYEQYF TRBD2 few TRBJ2-7 16 TRBV28
TGTGCCAGCAGTTTTGGCGGGCCCTCGAACACCGGGGAGCTGTTTTTT CASSFGGPSNTGELFF . few TRBJ2-2 16 TRBV6-5
TGTGCCAGCCAGTTAGGCGGGACTAACTATGGCTACACCTTC CASQLGGTNYGYTF . . TRBJ1-2 14 TRBV28